The 7 T cell receptor beta chains given below trace back to one sample, sequenced in a study of cytomegalovirus exposure and HLA in healthy donors. PCR was performed using 60 Vbeta and 13 Jbeta primers. Here immunoSEQ multiplex PCR was the method, and the copy in TCRdb shows in-frame clones only, minus some. The profile covers about 160,000 clones, with roughly two thirds appearing a single time and 2.8% taken by the ten largest. The source material was PBMCs. Receptors were obtained from a woman aged 25 to 45 in good health and CMV-seronegative.

V gene TRBV5-4 combines with J gene TRBJ2-2, with D maybe TRBD1 (5 bases). The CDR3 is made up of 15 amino acids. Trimming took off 2 bases at V and 5 bases at J, with 13 bases between the two ends. CDR1 is SGHNT and CDR2 is YYREEE in the germline V gene (reference sequence). In DNA form, the CDR3 reads TGTGCCAGCAGCTTTGACAGCGATAATACCGGGGAGCTGTTTTTT. Protein sequence: CASSFDSDNTGELFF.

The chain joins TRBV11-2 to TRBJ2-1; 7 nucleotides match TRBD2. Germline values: CDR1 SGHAT, CDR2 FQNNGV. The J segment lost 5 bases and the V segment lost 5 bases, leaving 6 bases of the junction unmatched. The CDR3 covers 14 residues. CDR3 sequence reads: CASSLTLANNEQFF. CDR3 DNA: TGTGCCAGCAGCCTGACACTAGCGAACAATGAGCAGTTCTTC.

This chain joins TRBV6-6 and TRBJ1-1; D is perhaps TRBD1 (5 bases). Trimming took off 2 bases at V and 8 bases at J, with 12 bases between the two ends. Germline CDR1 reads MNHNY; CDR2 reads SVGAGI (reference sequence). The CDR3 is 13 residues long. The CDR3 loop is CASSYLSTEEAFF. The CDR3 nucleotides read TGTGCCAGCAGTTACCTATCGACAGAAGAAGCTTTCTTT.

CDR3 amino acids: CASSLRGSSQETQYF. Written as DNA, the CDR3 is TGTGCCAGCAGCTTAAGAGGTAGTAGTCAAGAGACCCAGTACTTC. This chain uses TRBV7-2 with TRBJ2-5; D not resolved. The germline CDR1 and CDR2 sequences are SGHTA and FQGNSA. Trimming left V 2 bases short and J 2 bases short, with 12 bases between. The CDR3 is made up of 15 amino acids.

This clone has a single count. The chain uses TRBV10-3 and TRBJ2-2, with 7 nucleotides matching TRBD1. CDR1 and CDR2 (germline): ENHRY, SYGVKD. V dropped 6 bases and J dropped 2; count of bases not matched to a gene: 3. The CDR3 sequence is 14 residues long. The CDR3 spells CAIRGQANTGELFF. Written as DNA, the CDR3 is TGTGCCATCAGAGGACAGGCAAACACCGGGGAGCTGTTTTTT.

The DNA of the CDR3 is TGTGCCAGCAGCTTGGGCCAGGGGGTCCCTGAAGCTTTCTTT. It codes for CASSLGQGVPEAFF. This rearrangement joins TRBV5-4 to TRBJ1-1; 7 nucleotides line up with TRBD1. CDR1 is SGHNT and CDR2 is YYREEE in the germline V gene (reference sequence). Trimming took 0 bases from V and 6 from J; bases not matched to a gene: 5. This CDR3 has 14 residues.

The rearrangement uses TRBV18 and TRBJ1-2; 9 nucleotides agree with TRBD1. Germline-derived CDR1 and CDR2 are KGHSH and LQKENI. The CDR3 consists of 15 residues. With V trimmed by 6 bases and J by 6 bases, 11 bases remained unmatched. In DNA form, the CDR3 reads TGTGCCAGCTCGCCCGGGACAGGGACTGAAAATGGCTACACCTTC. Its protein product is CASSPGTGTENGYTF. The full variable domain, its missing parts supplied by reference TRBV18 and TRBJ1-2, is NAGVMQNPRHLVRRRGQEARLRCSPMKGHSHVYWYRQLPEEGLKFMVYLQKENIIDESGMPKERFSAEFPKEGPSILRIQQVVRGDSAAYFCASSPGTGTENGYTFGSGTRLTVV.